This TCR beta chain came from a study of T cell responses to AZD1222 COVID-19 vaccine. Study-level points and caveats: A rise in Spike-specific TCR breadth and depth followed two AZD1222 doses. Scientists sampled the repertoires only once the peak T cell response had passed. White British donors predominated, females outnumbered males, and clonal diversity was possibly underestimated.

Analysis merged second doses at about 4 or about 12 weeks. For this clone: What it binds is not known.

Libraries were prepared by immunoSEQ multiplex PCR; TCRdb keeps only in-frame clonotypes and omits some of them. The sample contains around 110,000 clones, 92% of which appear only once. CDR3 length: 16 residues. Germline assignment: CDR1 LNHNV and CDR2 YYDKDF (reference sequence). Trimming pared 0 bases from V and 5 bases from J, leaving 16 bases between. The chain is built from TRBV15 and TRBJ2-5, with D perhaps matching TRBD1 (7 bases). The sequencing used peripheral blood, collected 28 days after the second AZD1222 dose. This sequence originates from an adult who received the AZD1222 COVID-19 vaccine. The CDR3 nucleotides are TGTGCCACCAGCAGAGATACCGGGAGAGGGGGCGAGACCCAGTACTTC. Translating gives CATSRDTGRGGETQYF.